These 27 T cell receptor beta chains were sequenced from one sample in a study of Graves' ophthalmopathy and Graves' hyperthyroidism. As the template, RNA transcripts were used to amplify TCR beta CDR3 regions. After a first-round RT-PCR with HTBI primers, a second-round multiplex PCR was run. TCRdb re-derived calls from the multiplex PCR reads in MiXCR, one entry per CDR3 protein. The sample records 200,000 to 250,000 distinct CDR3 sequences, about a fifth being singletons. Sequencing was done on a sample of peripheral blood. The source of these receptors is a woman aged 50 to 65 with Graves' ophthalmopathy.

The chain's CDR3 is CSARDFWGEGQETQYF. DNA of the CDR3: TGCAGTGCTAGAGATTTCTGGGGCGAGGGCCAAGAGACCCAGTACTTC. This chain connects TRBV20-1 to TRBJ2-5, with D possibly being TRBD1 or TRBD2 (5 bases each). The CDR3 is made up of 16 amino acids. Germline values: CDR1 DFQATT, CDR2 SNEGSKA (reference sequence). V dropped 0 bases and J dropped 1 base, with 15 bases sitting between them.

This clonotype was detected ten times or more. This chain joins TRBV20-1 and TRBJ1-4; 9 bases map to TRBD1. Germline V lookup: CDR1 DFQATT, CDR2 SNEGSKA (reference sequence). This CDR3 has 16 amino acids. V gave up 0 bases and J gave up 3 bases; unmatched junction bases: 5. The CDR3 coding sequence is TGCAGTGCTAGAGATTACAGGGGGCTAGCTAATGAAAAACTGTTTTTT. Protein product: CSARDYRGLANEKLFF.

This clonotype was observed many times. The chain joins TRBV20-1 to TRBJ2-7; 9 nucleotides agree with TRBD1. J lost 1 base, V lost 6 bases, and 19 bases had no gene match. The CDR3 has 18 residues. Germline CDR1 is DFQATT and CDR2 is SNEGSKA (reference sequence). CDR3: CSAKRRDRAQVISYEQYF. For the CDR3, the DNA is TGCAGTGCCAAACGTCGGGACAGGGCCCAAGTTATTTCCTACGAGCAGTACTTC.

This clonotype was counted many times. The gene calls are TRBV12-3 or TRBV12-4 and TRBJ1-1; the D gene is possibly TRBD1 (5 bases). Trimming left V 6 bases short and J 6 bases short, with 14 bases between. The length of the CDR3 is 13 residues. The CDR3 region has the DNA TGTGCCAGCAGCGACCGGAGGGGAGCTGAAGCTTTCTTT. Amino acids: CASSDRRGAEAFF.

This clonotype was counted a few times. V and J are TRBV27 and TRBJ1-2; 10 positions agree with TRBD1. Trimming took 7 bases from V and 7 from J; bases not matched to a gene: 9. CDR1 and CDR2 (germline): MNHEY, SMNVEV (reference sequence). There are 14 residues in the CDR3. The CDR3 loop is CASKPPGTGVGYTF. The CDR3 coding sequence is TGTGCCAGCAAACCCCCCGGGACAGGGGTTGGCTACACCTTC.

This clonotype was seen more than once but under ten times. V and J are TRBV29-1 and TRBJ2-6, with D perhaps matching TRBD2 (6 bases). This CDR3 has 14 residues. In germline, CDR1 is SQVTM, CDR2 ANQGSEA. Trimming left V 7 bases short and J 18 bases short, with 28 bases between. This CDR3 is CSAPGGQPAGHQTF. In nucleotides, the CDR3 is TGCAGCGCCCCCGGAGGGCAGCCCGCGGGCCACCAGACTTTC.

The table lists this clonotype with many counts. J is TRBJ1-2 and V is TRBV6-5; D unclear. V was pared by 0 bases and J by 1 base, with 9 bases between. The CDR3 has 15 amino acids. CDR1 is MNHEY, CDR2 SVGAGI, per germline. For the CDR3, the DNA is TGTGCCAGCAGTTACTCGAGAGGGATTAACTATGGCTACACCTTC. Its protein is CASSYSRGINYGYTF.

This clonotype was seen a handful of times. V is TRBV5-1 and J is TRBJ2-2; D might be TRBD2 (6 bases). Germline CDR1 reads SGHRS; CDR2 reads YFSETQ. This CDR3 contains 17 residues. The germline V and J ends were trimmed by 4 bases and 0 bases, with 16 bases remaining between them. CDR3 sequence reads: CASSQEGILSNTGELFF. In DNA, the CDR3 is TGCGCCAGCAGCCAGGAGGGCATACTATCGAACACCGGGGAGCTGTTTTTT.

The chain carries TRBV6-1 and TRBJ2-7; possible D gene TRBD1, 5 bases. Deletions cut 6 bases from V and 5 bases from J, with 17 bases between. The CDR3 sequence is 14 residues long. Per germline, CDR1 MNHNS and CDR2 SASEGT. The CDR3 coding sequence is TGTGCCAGCAGCGTTCGTAGGGGCAGGGACGAGCAGTACTTC. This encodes CASSVRRGRDEQYF.

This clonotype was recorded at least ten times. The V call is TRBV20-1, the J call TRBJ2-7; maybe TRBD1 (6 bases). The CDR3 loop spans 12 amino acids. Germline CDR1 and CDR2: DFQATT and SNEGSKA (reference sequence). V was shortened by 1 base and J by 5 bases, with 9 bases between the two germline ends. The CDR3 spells CSARGTGNEQYF. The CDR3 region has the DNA TGCAGTGCTAGAGGAACAGGGAACGAGCAGTACTTC.

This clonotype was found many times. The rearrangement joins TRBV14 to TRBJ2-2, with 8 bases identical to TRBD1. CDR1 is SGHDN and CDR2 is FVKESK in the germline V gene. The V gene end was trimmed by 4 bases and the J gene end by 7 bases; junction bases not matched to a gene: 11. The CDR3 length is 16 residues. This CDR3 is CASSPDRGGQVGELFF. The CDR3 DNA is TGTGCCAGCAGCCCAGACAGGGGAGGTCAGGTCGGGGAGCTGTTTTTT.

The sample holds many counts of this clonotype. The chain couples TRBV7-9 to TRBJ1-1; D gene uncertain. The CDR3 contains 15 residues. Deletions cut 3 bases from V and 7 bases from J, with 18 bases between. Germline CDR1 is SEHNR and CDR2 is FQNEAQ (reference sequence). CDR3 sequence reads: CASSLPLVAGNEAFF. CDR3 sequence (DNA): TGTGCCAGCAGCTTGCCCCTAGTGGCCGGGAATGAAGCTTTCTTT. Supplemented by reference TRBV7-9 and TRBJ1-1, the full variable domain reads DTGVSQNPRHKITKRGQNVTFRCDPISEHNRLYWYRQTLGQGPEFLTYFQNEAQLEKSRLLSDRFSAERPKGSFSTLEIQRTEQGDSAMYLCASSLPLVAGNEAFFGQGTRLTVV.

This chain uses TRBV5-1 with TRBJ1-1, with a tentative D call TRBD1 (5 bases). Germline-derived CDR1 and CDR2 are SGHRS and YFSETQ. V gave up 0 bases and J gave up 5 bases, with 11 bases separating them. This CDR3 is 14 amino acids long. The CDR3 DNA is TGCGCCAGCAGCTTGGTCGGGGGGGGTACTGAAGCTTTCTTT. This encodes CASSLVGGGTEAFF.

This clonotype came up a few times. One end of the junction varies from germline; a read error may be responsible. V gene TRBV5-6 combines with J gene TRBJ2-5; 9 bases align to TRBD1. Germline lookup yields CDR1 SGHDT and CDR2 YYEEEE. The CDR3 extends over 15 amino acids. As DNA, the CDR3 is TGTGCCAACAGCTTGGGAGGACAGGGGAAAGAGACCCAGTACTTC. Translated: CANSLGGQGKETQYF.

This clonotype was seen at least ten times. The CDR3 coding sequence is TGTGCCAGCAGCCGGACTAGCGGGAGCACAGATACGCAGTATTTT. It codes for CASSRTSGSTDTQYF. The chain combines TRBV7-2 with TRBJ2-3; 11 bases map to TRBD2. The germline V gene has CDR1 SGHTA and CDR2 FQGNSA. The V and J ends lost 5 bases and 0 bases, in that order; junction bases with no gene match: 1. The CDR3 spans 15 residues.

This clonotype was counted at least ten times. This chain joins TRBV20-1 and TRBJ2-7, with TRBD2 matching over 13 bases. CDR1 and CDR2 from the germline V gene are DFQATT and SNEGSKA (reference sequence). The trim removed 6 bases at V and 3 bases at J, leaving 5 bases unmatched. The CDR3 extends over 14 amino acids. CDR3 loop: CSAIRLAGGYEQYF. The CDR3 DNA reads TGCAGTGCCATAAGACTAGCGGGAGGCTACGAGCAGTACTTC.

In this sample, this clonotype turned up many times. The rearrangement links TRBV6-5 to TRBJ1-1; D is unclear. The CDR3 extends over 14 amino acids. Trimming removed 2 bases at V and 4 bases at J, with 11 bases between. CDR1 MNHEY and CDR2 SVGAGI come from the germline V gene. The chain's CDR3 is CASSYNIGTTEAFF. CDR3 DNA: TGTGCCAGCAGTTACAATATAGGTACCACTGAAGCTTTCTTT.

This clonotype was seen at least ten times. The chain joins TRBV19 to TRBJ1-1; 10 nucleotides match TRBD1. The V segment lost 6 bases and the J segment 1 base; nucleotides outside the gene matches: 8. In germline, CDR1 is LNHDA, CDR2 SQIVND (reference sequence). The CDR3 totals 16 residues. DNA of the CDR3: TGTGCCAGTAGGGATCGACAGGGGGCTCGGAACACTGAAGCTTTCTTT. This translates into CASRDRQGARNTEAFF.

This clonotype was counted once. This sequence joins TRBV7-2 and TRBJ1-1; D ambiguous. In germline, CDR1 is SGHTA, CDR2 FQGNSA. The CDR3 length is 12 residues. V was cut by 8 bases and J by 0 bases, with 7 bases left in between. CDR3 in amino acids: CASGSMNTEAFF. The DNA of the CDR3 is TGTGCCAGCGGAAGCATGAACACTGAAGCTTTCTTT.

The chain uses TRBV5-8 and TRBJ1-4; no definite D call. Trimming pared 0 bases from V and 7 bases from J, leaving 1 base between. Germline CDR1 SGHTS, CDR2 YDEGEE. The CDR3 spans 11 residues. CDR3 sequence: CASSLVEKLFF. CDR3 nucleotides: TGTGCCAGCAGCTTGGTTGAAAAACTGTTTTTT.

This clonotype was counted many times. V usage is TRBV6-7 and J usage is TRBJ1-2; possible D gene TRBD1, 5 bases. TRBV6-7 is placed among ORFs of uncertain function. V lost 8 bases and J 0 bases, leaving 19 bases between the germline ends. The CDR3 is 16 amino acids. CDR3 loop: CASLLGRGFANYGYTF. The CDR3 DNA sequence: TGTGCCAGCTTGCTGGGCCGGGGCTTTGCTAACTATGGCTACACCTTC.

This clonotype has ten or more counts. In DNA, the CDR3 is TGCAGTGCTGCTCAGGGTGTGGGACAGCCCCAGCATTTT. Translated, it gives CSAAQGVGQPQHF. V and J are TRBV20-1 and TRBJ1-5; perhaps TRBD1 as D (5 bases). V was clipped by 5 bases and J by 7 bases, with 15 bases between them. CDR3 length: 13 residues. CDR1 DFQATT and CDR2 SNEGSKA come from the germline V gene (reference sequence).

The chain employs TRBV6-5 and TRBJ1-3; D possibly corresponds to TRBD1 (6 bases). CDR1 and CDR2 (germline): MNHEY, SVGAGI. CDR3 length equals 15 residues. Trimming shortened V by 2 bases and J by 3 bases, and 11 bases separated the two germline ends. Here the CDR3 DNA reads TGTGCCAGCAGTTACATAGGGGGAAATGGAAACACCATATATTTT. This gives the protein CASSYIGGNGNTIYF.

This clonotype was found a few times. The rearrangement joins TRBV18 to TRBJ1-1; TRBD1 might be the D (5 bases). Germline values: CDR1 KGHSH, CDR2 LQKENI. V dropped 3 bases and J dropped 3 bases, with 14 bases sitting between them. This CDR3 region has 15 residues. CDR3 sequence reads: CASSPTQGGDTEAFF. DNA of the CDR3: TGTGCCAGCTCACCTACTCAGGGTGGCGACACTGAAGCTTTCTTT.

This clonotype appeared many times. This chain's CDR3 is CASSYKAGGHEQYF. The CDR3 DNA follows: TGTGCCAGCAGTTACAAAGCGGGAGGCCACGAGCAGTACTTC. V and J are TRBV6-2 or TRBV6-3 and TRBJ2-7; 9 bases match TRBD2. The germline CDR1 and CDR2 sequences are MNHEY and SVGEGT. CDR3 length equals 14 residues. V shed 2 bases, J shed 5 bases, and the junction held 4 bases outside the gene matches.

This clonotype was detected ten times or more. The CDR3 is CASSLASGGKEQYF. As DNA, the CDR3 is TGTGCCAGCAGCTTGGCCTCTGGGGGAAAAGAGCAGTACTTC. The rearrangement joins TRBV7-9 to TRBJ2-7, with D possibly being TRBD1 or TRBD2 (5 bases each). Germline values: CDR1 SEHNR, CDR2 FQNEAQ (reference sequence). Deletions cut 3 bases from V and 7 bases from J, with 16 bases between. The CDR3 loop spans 14 amino acids.

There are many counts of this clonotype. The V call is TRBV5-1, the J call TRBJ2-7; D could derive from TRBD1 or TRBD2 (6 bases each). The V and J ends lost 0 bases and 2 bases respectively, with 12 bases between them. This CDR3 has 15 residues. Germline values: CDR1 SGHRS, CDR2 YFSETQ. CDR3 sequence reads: CASSLAGGPAYEQYF. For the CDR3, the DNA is TGCGCCAGCAGCTTGGCCGGGGGCCCCGCCTACGAGCAGTACTTC.